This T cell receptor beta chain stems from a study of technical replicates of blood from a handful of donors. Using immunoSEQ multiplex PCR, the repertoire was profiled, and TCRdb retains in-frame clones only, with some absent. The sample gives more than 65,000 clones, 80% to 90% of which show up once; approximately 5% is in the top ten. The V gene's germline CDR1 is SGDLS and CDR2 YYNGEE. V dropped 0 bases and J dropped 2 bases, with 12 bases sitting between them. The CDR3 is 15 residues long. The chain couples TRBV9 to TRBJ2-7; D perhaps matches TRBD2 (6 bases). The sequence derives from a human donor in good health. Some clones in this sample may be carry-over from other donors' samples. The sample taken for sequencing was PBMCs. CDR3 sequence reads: CASSVAGGVAYEQYF. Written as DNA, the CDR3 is TGTGCCAGCAGCGTAGCCGGAGGGGTGGCCTACGAGCAGTACTTC.